The sequence of this T cell receptor (beta chain) was determined in a study of type 1 regulatory T cells. Study-wide context: An in vitro protocol generated T-allo10, a Tr1-enriched, alloantigen-specific CD4 T cell product.

As regards this clonotype: Antigen specificity is unknown.

Study-wide results and limits: Compared with non-Tr1 cells, Tr1 cells showed a narrower TCR repertoire.

MiXCR was run by TCRdb on the reads, yielding one entry per CDR3 protein. This sample has about 42,000 distinct CDR3 sequences; 12% occur once, and the top ten carry 6.5% to 9%. From germline, CDR1 is DFQATT and CDR2 SNEGSKA (reference sequence). This CDR3 comprises 14 residues. V gave up 6 bases and J gave up 13 bases, with 24 bases separating them. The V gene is TRBV20-1, the J gene TRBJ1-4; unclear D gene. The sequence came from a human donor in good health. Sequenced: cultured non-Tr1 T cells, either the whole culture or a sorted T cell fraction (not recorded which). DNA for the CDR3: TGCAGTGCAATGAACCCAAGACACACCGACGGACTGTTTTTT. Its translation is CSAMNPRHTDGLFF.